This T cell receptor (beta chain) was observed in a study of regulatory T cells in long-lasting Graves disease. Libraries of TCR beta came from iRepertoire HTBI primers plus Arm-PCR of CDR3 regions. TCRdb redid the calling of the multiplex PCR reads with MiXCR, one entry per CDR3 protein. Here the sample spans 550,000 to 700,000 distinct CDR3 sequences, about 16% being singletons. Sample time point: newly diagnosed GD, antithyroid drugs for less than 3 months. The TCR library was made from RNA extracted from PBMCs. The CDR3 is 17 residues long. J lost 0 bases, V lost 5 bases, and 10 bases had no gene match. This same sample was also part of a study on T cells in Graves' hyperthyroidism and ophthalmopathy.

This clonotype was obtained from a man aged 18-30 years with Graves disease. The chain carries TRBV12-3 or TRBV12-4 and TRBJ1-3, with 7 bases matching TRBD1. Sequences were derived from peripheral blood mononuclear cells (PBMCs), sampled at new diagnosis, from a patient treated with antithyroid drugs. CDR3 protein: CASSLRTGLFSGNTIYF. CDR3 nucleotide sequence: TGTGCCAGCAGTCTCCGGACAGGCCTCTTCTCTGGAAACACCATATATTTT.